Shown below are 24 T cell receptor beta chains from a single sample sequenced in a study of technical replicates of blood from a few donors. Sequenced by immunoSEQ multiplex PCR; TCRdb stores in-frame clones only, minus some. The sample has tens of thousands of clones; 90% to 95% are singletons. Sequencing was performed on T cells isolated from PBMCs. These receptors came from a human donor in good health. Some clones in this sample may be carry-over from other donors' samples.

The V and J genes are TRBV7-9 and TRBJ1-1; tentatively, D is TRBD1 (5 bases). The V gene's germline CDR1 is SEHNR and CDR2 FQNEAQ (reference sequence). The CDR3 covers 15 residues. The V and J ends lost 5 bases and 0 bases respectively, with 13 bases between them. This CDR3 reads CASSRLTELNTEAFF. Here the CDR3 DNA reads TGTGCCAGCAGCCGACTGACAGAACTGAACACTGAAGCTTTCTTT.

V is TRBV27 and J is TRBJ2-7; D unresolved. This CDR3 spans 13 amino acids. V was pared by 0 bases and J by 3 bases, with 6 bases between. Looked up from germline, CDR1 is MNHEY and CDR2 is SMNVEV (reference sequence). CDR3 bases: TGTGCCAGCAGTTTATCGGCCCACTACGAGCAGTACTTC. As protein: CASSLSAHYEQYF.

This chain uses TRBV11-3 with TRBJ1-1; possibly TRBD1 for D (6 bases). Germline lookup yields CDR1 SGHNT and CDR2 YENEEA. This CDR3 spans 17 amino acids. V was cut by 1 base and J by 1 base, with 16 bases left in between. The CDR3 nucleotides read TGTGCCAGCAGCTTAGGCAGTCGAGGGGGACGGAACACTGAAGCTTTCTTT. It specifies CASSLGSRGGRNTEAFF.

V usage is TRBV6-4 and J usage is TRBJ2-1; 7 bases match TRBD2. V shed 0 bases, J shed 4 bases, and the junction held 6 bases outside the gene matches. Germline CDR1 reads MRHNA; CDR2 reads SNTAGT. The CDR3 runs 16 residues. The CDR3 DNA reads TGTGCCAGCAGTGACTCAAGGACTAGAATTTACAATGAGCAGTTCTTC. This sequence encodes CASSDSRTRIYNEQFF.

The gene calls are TRBV27 and TRBJ2-5; D unresolved. CDR3 length: 16 amino acids. Per germline, CDR1 MNHEY and CDR2 SMNVEV (reference sequence). Trimming stripped 6 bases from V and 5 bases from J, with 22 bases between. The CDR3 spells CASSLGVLAPGETQYF. The DNA of the CDR3 is TGTGCCAGCAGCCTAGGTGTCTTAGCACCCGGGGAGACCCAGTACTTC.

The chain recombines TRBV7-9 with TRBJ2-1, with a possible D match to TRBD2 (5 bases). Trimming stripped 1 base from V and 15 bases from J, with 16 bases between. Germline V gene data show CDR1 as SEHNR and CDR2 as FQNEAQ (reference sequence). The CDR3 contains 13 residues. CDR3 bases: TGTGCCAGCAGCTTAGAGGACTTCAGTCGTCTGTTCTTC. Encoded protein: CASSLEDFSRLFF.

V and J are TRBV9 and TRBJ2-1; TRBD2 agrees at 12 bases. After removal of 3 bases from V and 6 bases from J, the junction contained 7 bases not matched to a gene. This CDR3 contains 16 residues. The germline CDR1 and CDR2 sequences are SGDLS and YYNGEE. CDR3: CASSEWLAGGFNEQFF. The CDR3, as DNA: TGTGCCAGCAGCGAATGGCTAGCGGGGGGGTTCAATGAGCAGTTCTTC. Variable domain in full (rest from reference TRBV9 and TRBJ2-1): DSGVTQTPKHLITATGQRVTLRCSPRSGDLSVYWYQQSLDQGLQFLIQYYNGEERAKGNILERFSAQQFPDLHSELNLSSLELGDSALYFCASSEWLAGGFNEQFFGPGTRLTVL.

V and J are TRBV30 and TRBJ1-5; D is ambiguous. In germline, CDR1 is GTSNPN, CDR2 SVGIG (reference sequence). This CDR3 spans 13 amino acids. V dropped 5 bases and J dropped 0 bases, with 8 bases sitting between them. The CDR3 region is CAWALDSNQPQHF. CDR3 coding DNA: TGTGCCTGGGCCCTAGATAGCAATCAGCCCCAGCATTTT. The entire variable domain, with the rest obtained from reference TRBV30 and TRBJ1-5, is as follows: SQTIHQWPATLVQPVGSPLSLECTVEGTSNPNLYWYRQAAGRGLQLLFYSVGIGQISSEVPQNLSASRPQDRQFILSSKKLLLSDSGFYLCAWALDSNQPQHFGDGTRLSIL.

This clone was counted once. The rearrangement joins TRBV4-1 to TRBJ2-1; D possibly corresponds to TRBD1 (6 bases). The germline CDR1 and CDR2 sequences are MGHRA and YSYEKL. V dropped 4 bases and J dropped 6 bases, with 13 bases sitting between them. This CDR3 has 14 residues. This CDR3 is CASSPHRVGNEQFF. The CDR3 nucleotides read TGCGCCAGCAGCCCCCACAGGGTTGGCAATGAGCAGTTCTTC.

The V call is TRBV7-6, the J call TRBJ2-5; possible D gene TRBD2, 6 bases. Germline CDR1 SGHVS, CDR2 FNYEAQ. V lost 5 bases and J lost 8, with 12 bases in between. The CDR3 consists of 12 residues. CDR3 region: CASSQRRGTQYF. CDR3 DNA: TGTGCCAGCAGCCAGCGGAGGGGAACCCAGTACTTC.

This chain joins TRBV27 and TRBJ1-5; 9 positions match TRBD1. V shed 5 bases, J shed 9 bases, and the junction held 5 bases outside the gene matches. Germline V CDR1 and CDR2: MNHEY, SMNVEV (reference sequence). The CDR3 is made up of 13 amino acids. In DNA, the CDR3 is TGTGCCAGCAGTATGATACAGGGGGCGCCCCAGCATTTT. Protein sequence: CASSMIQGAPQHF.

The V and J genes are TRBV6-5 and TRBJ1-1; D is undetermined. The CDR3 extends over 16 amino acids. Germline loops: CDR1 MNHEY, CDR2 SVGAGI. Trimming removed 0 bases at V and 0 bases at J, with 11 bases between. CDR3 DNA sequence: TGTGCCAGCAGTTACTCGATGTTGTCAGTGAACACTGAAGCTTTCTTT. As protein: CASSYSMLSVNTEAFF.

The chain is built from TRBV5-1 and TRBJ2-7; 9 nucleotides line up with TRBD1. V trimming: 4 bases; J trimming: 6 bases; junction bases outside the gene matches: 8. Germline CDR1 reads SGHRS; CDR2 reads YFSETQ. CDR3 length: 14 residues. CDR3 sequence (DNA): TGCGCCAGCAGCCCCGGGGACAGGGCGGGCGAGCAGTACTTC. Amino acid sequence: CASSPGDRAGEQYF.

Written as DNA, the CDR3 is TGTGCCAGCTCACCACCGGAGGCAGGGGCGAGGAGCACTGAAGCTTTCTTT. Translating it yields CASSPPEAGARSTEAFF. The chain has TRBV18 and TRBJ1-1, with D possibly being TRBD1 (6 bases). This CDR3 is built from 17 residues. V lost 0 bases, J lost 4 bases, and 18 bases lay in between. Looked up from germline, CDR1 is KGHSH and CDR2 is LQKENI.

The CDR3 DNA follows: TGCAGTGCTCCGGGCGGGGAGACCCAGTACTTC. Translating gives CSAPGGETQYF. The chain has TRBV20-1 and TRBJ2-5, with a weak D call TRBD2 (5 bases). Trimming took off 5 bases at V and 5 bases at J, with 9 bases between the two ends. This CDR3 has 11 residues. CDR1 DFQATT and CDR2 SNEGSKA come from the germline V gene (reference sequence).

The chain is built from TRBV12-5 and TRBJ2-1; D is possibly TRBD1 (5 bases). Germline V gene sequence: CDR1 LGHNT, CDR2 FRNRAP. The CDR3 totals 14 residues. V was cut by 11 bases and J by 1 base, with 15 bases left in between. The DNA of the CDR3 is TGTGCTGGCTCCTCAGGGAATTCCTACAATGAGCAGTTCTTC. Protein: CAGSSGNSYNEQFF.

The chain is built from TRBV29-1 and TRBJ2-7; 9 bases map to TRBD1. V lost 4 bases, J lost 4 bases, and 8 bases stayed unmatched. Per the germline V gene, CDR1 is SQVTM and CDR2 is ANQGSEA. The CDR3 is 14 residues long. The CDR3 loop reads CSVGGGQGSYEQYF. The CDR3 nucleotides read TGCAGCGTTGGGGGGGGACAGGGTTCATACGAGCAGTACTTC.

This clone was picked up a small number of times. The CDR3 spells CSVDIGGPNTEAFF. CDR3 coding DNA: TGCAGCGTTGATATAGGGGGCCCGAACACTGAAGCTTTCTTT. The chain couples TRBV29-1 to TRBJ1-1; TRBD1 agrees at 7 bases. Trimming removed 3 bases from V and 1 base from J; junction bases left unmatched: 5. Germline loops: CDR1 SQVTM, CDR2 ANQGSEA. The CDR3 runs to 14 residues.

The CDR3: CASTGDSGGRVTEQFF. CDR3 nucleotides: TGTGCCAGCACTGGGGACTCCGGCGGGAGGGTTACTGAGCAGTTCTTC. J is TRBJ2-1 and V is TRBV14; 9 nucleotides agree with TRBD2. The J segment lost 9 bases and the V segment lost 7 bases, leaving 16 bases of the junction unmatched. Germline V gene sequence: CDR1 SGHDN, CDR2 FVKESK. This CDR3 spans 16 amino acids.

This rearrangement joins TRBV11-2 to TRBJ2-1; unclear D gene. This CDR3 region has 11 residues. Germline assignment: CDR1 SGHAT and CDR2 FQNNGV. V lost 0 bases to trimming and J lost 9 bases, with 3 bases between them. CDR3 sequence reads: CASSLEAEQFF. CDR3 DNA sequence: TGTGCCAGCAGCTTAGAGGCTGAGCAGTTCTTC.

This clone occurred once. The CDR3 protein is CASSPPGQSYNEQFF. CDR3 nucleotide sequence: TGTGCCAGCTCACCACCGGGACAGAGCTACAATGAGCAGTTCTTC. V gene TRBV18 combines with J gene TRBJ2-1, with 7 bases aligning to TRBD1. The junction had 2 bases not matched to a gene; V was cut back by 0 bases and J by 3 bases. Looked up from germline, CDR1 is KGHSH and CDR2 is LQKENI. This CDR3 is built from 15 residues. Complete variable domain (other parts from reference TRBV18 and TRBJ2-1): NAGVMQNPRHLVRRRGQEARLRCSPMKGHSHVYWYRQLPEEGLKFMVYLQKENIIDESGMPKERFSAEFPKEGPSILRIQQVVRGDSAAYFCASSPPGQSYNEQFFGPGTRLTVL.

The V call is TRBV2, the J call TRBJ2-7, with TRBD2 matching 15 bases. Germline V gene data show CDR1 as SNHLY and CDR2 as FYNNEI. V shed 6 bases, J shed 2 bases, and the junction held 11 bases outside the gene matches. This CDR3 comprises 18 residues. CDR3 sequence: CASSDNGLAGGPPYEQYF. In DNA form, the CDR3 reads TGTGCCAGCAGCGACAATGGACTAGCGGGAGGGCCCCCCTACGAGCAGTACTTC.

This chain connects TRBV19 to TRBJ1-5, with D perhaps TRBD1 (5 bases). The ends were cut back, 5 bases at V and 0 bases at J, with 11 bases in the middle. The germline V gene has CDR1 LNHDA and CDR2 SQIVND (reference sequence). The CDR3 is made up of 15 amino acids. CDR3 protein: CASSLTVYSNQPQHF. Here the CDR3 DNA reads TGTGCCAGTAGTCTGACAGTCTATAGCAATCAGCCCCAGCATTTT.

The chain recombines TRBV6-5 with TRBJ2-7, with D possibly TRBD2 on 7 matching bases. Trimming took 0 bases from V and 5 from J, leaving 14 bases between them. This CDR3 has 15 amino acids. Germline V gene data show CDR1 as MNHEY and CDR2 as SVGAGI. This chain's CDR3 is CASSYSTGLGDEQYF. As DNA, the CDR3 is TGTGCCAGCAGTTACTCGACAGGACTAGGAGACGAGCAGTACTTC.